The rows below give T cell receptor beta chains drawn from one sample of a study of T cell responses to AZD1222 COVID-19 vaccine. Measured with immunoSEQ multiplex PCR; TCRdb has only the in-frame clones, and not every one. The table records 130,000 to 150,000 clones, about 92% of them present only once. The sequencing here drew on peripheral blood, taken on day 0 of AZD1222 vaccination. These receptors originate from an adult in good health. The CDR3 runs from the conserved cysteine through the conserved F or W. Each record gives: CDR3 length, J gene, clone size, V gene, D gene, CDR3 protein, CDR3 DNA. The D gene is left open where the match is weak. Clone size is given for some rows only: seen once, a few or many times, or a class if the clone is expanded.

16 | TRBJ2-2 | NA | TRBV9 | TRBD1 | CASRGQGQGNTGELFF | TGTGCCAGCAGGGGGCAGGGACAGGGGAACACCGGGGAGCTGTTTTTT
13 | TRBJ1-1 | NA | TRBV10-1 | NA | CASSGQLNTEAFF | TGCGCCAGCAGTGGACAGCTAAACACTGAAGCTTTCTTT
16 | TRBJ2-7 | NA | TRBV18 | TRBD2 | CASSPPAGGPGNEQYF | TGTGCCAGCTCACCACCAGCGGGGGGGCCAGGGAACGAGCAGTACTTC
16 | TRBJ2-7 | NA | TRBV11-2 | NA | CASSLEEGGGYYEQYF | TGTGCCAGCAGCTTAGAAGAAGGGGGAGGGTACTACGAGCAGTACTTC
16 | TRBJ2-1 | NA | TRBV21-1 | NA | CASSKGLWDVGNEQFF | TGTGCCAGCAGCAAAGGGTTATGGGACGTGGGGAATGAGCAGTTCTTC
13 | TRBJ2-7 | NA | TRBV2 | NA | CASNLGSVYEQYF | TGTGCCAGCAATTTGGGCTCAGTCTACGAGCAGTACTTC
15 | TRBJ2-6 | NA | TRBV27 | NA | CASSLSISGANVLTF | TGTGCCAGCAGTTTATCGATCTCTGGGGCCAACGTCCTGACTTTC
14 | TRBJ1-6 | NA | TRBV5-1 | NA | CASSLDSNNSPLHF | TGCGCCAGCAGCTTGGACAGTAACAATTCACCCCTCCACTTT
11 | TRBJ2-1 | NA | TRBV5-1 | NA | CASSLINEQFF | TGCGCCAGCAGCCTGATCAATGAGCAGTTCTTC
13 | TRBJ1-5 | NA | TRBV2 | NA | CASQPRGDQPQHF | TGTGCCAGCCAACCGAGGGGAGATCAGCCCCAGCATTTT
15 | TRBJ2-1 | NA | TRBV25-1 | TRBD2 | CASSESGGARNEQFF | TGTGCCAGCAGTGAATCGGGGGGGGCCCGGAATGAGCAGTTCTTC
13 | TRBJ1-3 | NA | TRBV25-1 | NA | CASSLGSGNTIYF | TGTGCCAGCAGTCTAGGTTCTGGAAACACCATATATTTT
17 | TRBJ2-1 | NA | TRBV9 | TRBD2 | CASTPRPSREGYNEQFF | TGTGCCAGCACCCCTCGCCCTTCGAGGGAGGGCTACAATGAGCAGTTCTTC
12 | TRBJ1-5 | NA | TRBV27 | NA | CASRPLRGPQHF | TGTGCCAGCAGACCCCTCCGGGGGCCCCAGCATTTT
14 | TRBJ1-2 | NA | TRBV9 | TRBD1 | CASSEGQGPYGYTF | TGTGCCAGCAGCGAAGGACAGGGACCCTATGGCTACACCTTC
12 | TRBJ2-3 | NA | TRBV7-2 | NA | CASSLALDTQYF | TGTGCCAGCAGCTTAGCTTTAGATACGCAGTATTTT
14 | TRBJ2-3 | NA | TRBV5-1 | NA | CASSLGGVGDTQYF | TGCGCCAGCAGCTTGGGAGGGGTAGGCGATACGCAGTATTTT
15 | TRBJ2-3 | NA | TRBV6-1 | NA | CASSERDGPPDTQYF | TGTGCCAGCAGTGAAAGGGACGGGCCCCCAGATACGCAGTATTTT
15 | TRBJ2-2 | NA | TRBV6-2/TRBV6-3 | TRBD2 | CASSFSGRKIGELFF | TGTGCCAGCAGTTTTAGCGGGAGAAAGATCGGGGAGCTGTTTTTT
15 | TRBJ2-1 | NA | TRBV6-5 | TRBD2 | CASRLAGGTYNEQFF | TGTGCCAGCAGATTAGCGGGGGGGACTTACAATGAGCAGTTCTTC
16 | TRBJ1-5 | NA | TRBV4-1 | NA | CASSQGRGGLNQPQHF | TGCGCCAGCAGCCAAGGGAGGGGAGGGCTCAATCAGCCCCAGCATTTT
13 | TRBJ1-2 | NA | TRBV19 | TRBD1 | CAARGQGGNGYTF | TGTGCCGCAAGAGGACAGGGCGGGAATGGCTACACCTTC
12 | TRBJ1-2 | once | TRBV20-1 | NA | CSASDRLYGYTF | TGCAGTGCTAGTGACAGGCTCTATGGCTACACCTTC
15 | TRBJ1-1 | NA | TRBV6-5 | NA | CASRRGVTMNTEAFF | TGTGCCAGCAGACGTGGGGTTACTATGAACACTGAAGCTTTCTTT
14 | TRBJ2-1 | NA | TRBV9 | NA | CASEAGSSYNEQFF | TGTGCCAGCGAAGCGGGTAGCTCCTACAATGAGCAGTTCTTC
14 | TRBJ1-1 | NA | TRBV5-6 | TRBD1 | CASSLQGVDTEAFF | TGTGCCAGCAGCTTACAGGGGGTTGACACTGAAGCTTTCTTT
13 | TRBJ2-2 | few | TRBV7-6 | NA | CASSLAGLEGLFF | TGTGCCAGCAGCTTAGCTGGCCTCGAGGGGCTGTTTTTT
12 | TRBJ2-1 | NA | TRBV9 | NA | CASSATSYEQFF | TGTGCCAGCAGCGCCACCAGCTATGAGCAGTTCTTC
18 | TRBJ2-3 | NA | TRBV5-4 | TRBD1 | CASSRTGGAGLLTDTQYF | TGTGCCAGCAGCCGGACAGGGGGCGCAGGACTTCTCACAGATACGCAGTATTTT
14 | TRBJ1-1 | NA | TRBV3-1/TRBV3-2 | NA | CASSQLRLKAEAFF | TGTGCCAGCAGCCAGCTCCGGTTGAAAGCTGAAGCTTTCTTT
16 | TRBJ2-5 | NA | TRBV5-6 | TRBD2 | CASSLRGLAGVETQYF | TGTGCCAGCAGCTTGCGGGGACTAGCGGGGGTAGAGACCCAGTACTTC
13 | TRBJ1-5 | NA | TRBV6-5 | TRBD1 | CASKQGAEQPQHF | TGTGCCAGCAAGCAGGGGGCTGAACAGCCCCAGCATTTT
13 | TRBJ2-1 | NA | TRBV24-1 | NA | CATSDVRNNEQFF | TGTGCCACCAGTGATGTCCGGAACAATGAGCAGTTCTTC
15 | TRBJ2-6 | NA | TRBV5-1 | NA | CASSLEVPGANVLTF | TGCGCCAGCAGCTTGGAAGTACCTGGGGCCAACGTCCTGACTTTC
15 | TRBJ2-2 | NA | TRBV4-1 | NA | CASSQESMVAGELFF | TGCGCCAGCAGCCAAGAAAGTATGGTGGCCGGGGAGCTGTTTTTT
14 | TRBJ2-2 | once | TRBV2 | TRBD2 | CASSFGGVAGELFF | TGTGCCAGCAGTTTCGGGGGGGTTGCCGGGGAGCTGTTTTTT
13 | TRBJ1-2 | NA | TRBV19 | NA | CASSTGNIYGYTF | TGTGCCAGTAGTACCGGGAACATCTATGGCTACACCTTC
16 | TRBJ2-1 | NA | TRBV9 | TRBD2 | CASSVGSAGGRYEQFF | TGTGCCAGCAGCGTAGGTTCAGCGGGGGGCAGGTATGAGCAGTTCTTC
16 | TRBJ2-1 | NA | TRBV9 | TRBD2 | CASSSQTSGLYNEQFF | TGTGCCAGCAGCTCACAGACTAGCGGGCTGTACAATGAGCAGTTCTTC
14 | TRBJ2-2 | once | TRBV7-3 | NA | CASSLSLNTGELFF | TGTGCCAGCAGCTTATCTCTTAACACCGGGGAGCTGTTTTTT
16 | TRBJ2-7 | NA | TRBV5-1 | TRBD2 | CASSLATSGDSYEQYF | TGCGCCAGCAGCTTGGCGACTAGCGGGGACTCCTACGAGCAGTACTTC
13 | TRBJ1-1 | NA | TRBV4-1 | NA | CASSPTVNTEAFF | TGCGCCAGCAGCCCAACAGTGAACACTGAAGCTTTCTTT
11 | TRBJ1-2 | NA | TRBV20-1 | NA | CSTQGVLGYTF | TGCAGTACCCAGGGAGTTCTTGGCTACACCTTC
15 | TRBJ1-4 | NA | TRBV9 | TRBD1 | CASTITRTGWEKLFF | TGTGCCAGCACCATAACGAGGACAGGGTGGGAAAAACTGTTTTTT
15 | TRBJ2-7 | NA | TRBV5-1 | TRBD1 | CASSSGTGASYEQYF | TGCGCCAGCAGCTCCGGGACAGGGGCCTCCTACGAGCAGTACTTC
13 | TRBJ1-5 | once | TRBV14 | NA | CASSQDGDQPQHF | TGTGCCAGCAGCCAAGATGGGGACCAGCCCCAGCATTTT
13 | TRBJ1-2 | NA | TRBV19 | NA | CASTGSLNYGYTF | TGTGCCAGTACAGGCAGTTTGAACTATGGCTACACCTTC
16 | TRBJ2-3 | NA | TRBV6-4 | TRBD1 | CASSGRGQAEADTQYF | TGTGCCAGCAGTGGCAGGGGGCAAGCTGAGGCAGATACGCAGTATTTT
14 | TRBJ1-2 | NA | TRBV6-5 | TRBD1 | CASSLTGGVYGYTF | TGTGCCAGCAGTTTGACAGGGGGCGTCTATGGCTACACCTTC
16 | TRBJ2-1 | NA | TRBV5-1 | TRBD2 | CASSLEGRTSAIEQFF | TGCGCCAGCAGCTTGGAAGGGAGGACTAGTGCGATTGAGCAGTTCTTC
15 | TRBJ2-5 | once | TRBV11-1 | NA | CASSPGEGQVETQYF | TGTGCCAGCAGCCCAGGGGAGGGACAGGTGGAGACCCAGTACTTC